These 32 T cell receptor beta chains were all obtained from the same sample, sequenced in a study of glioma-infiltrating T cells. Amplification of TCR alpha and beta CDR3 regions from RNA used iRepertoire nested multiplex PCR. MiXCR, applied by TCRdb to the multiplex PCR reads, yields one record per CDR3 protein. The profile shows roughly 120,000 distinct CDR3 sequences, 25% to 30% of them singletons. The sample consisted of glioma tissue, nonneoplastic brain tissue, or PBMCs (not recorded which). The receptors originated from a human donor with low-grade glioma or glioblastoma, undergoing nonglioma brain surgery, or in good health (not recorded which).

In its sample, this clonotype was seen many times. The V call is TRBV18, the J call TRBJ1-1; D is possibly TRBD1 (5 bases). The CDR3 has 14 residues. The V end lost 1 base, the J end lost 5 bases, and 11 bases lay between the germline ends. Germline lookup yields CDR1 KGHSH and CDR2 LQKENI. DNA for the CDR3: TGTGCCAGCTCACCACAGGGGCTGGGGACTGAAGCTTTCTTT. This translates into CASSPQGLGTEAFF. Full variable domain (outside the CDR3, taken from reference TRBV18 and TRBJ1-1): NAGVMQNPRHLVRRRGQEARLRCSPMKGHSHVYWYRQLPEEGLKFMVYLQKENIIDESGMPKERFSAEFPKEGPSILRIQQVVRGDSAAYFCASSPQGLGTEAFFGQGTRLTVV.

This clonotype was counted many times. The genes are TRBV7-2 and TRBJ2-3; D possibly corresponds to TRBD2 (6 bases). The CDR3 is 15 residues long. From germline, CDR1 is SGHTA and CDR2 FQGNSA. Trimming took 5 bases from V and 4 from J, leaving 16 bases between them. CDR3 in DNA: TGTGCCAGCAGCCAGCAGGGCGGGATGGCAGATACGCAGTATTTT. Translated: CASSQQGGMADTQYF.

This clonotype was counted ten times or more. The rearrangement uses TRBV7-2 and TRBJ2-1; the D call may be TRBD1 or TRBD2 (7 bases each). This CDR3 has 15 residues. CDR1 and CDR2 from the germline V gene are SGHTA and FQGNSA. Trimming shortened V by 5 bases and J by 6 bases, and 17 bases separated the two germline ends. Here the CDR3 reads CASSPGGGSSNEQFF. CDR3 sequence (DNA): TGTGCCAGCAGCCCAGGGGGGGGTAGTTCCAATGAGCAGTTCTTC.

This clonotype was counted at least ten times. V is TRBV20-1 and J is TRBJ2-2; D might be TRBD1 (5 bases). Germline V gene data show CDR1 as DFQATT and CDR2 as SNEGSKA (reference sequence). The length of the CDR3 is 15 residues. Trimming removed 0 bases from V and 4 bases from J, with 12 bases in between. In nucleotides, the CDR3 is TGCAGTGCTAGAGATTCCAGGGTCGGCACCGGGGAGCTGTTTTTT. Translating it yields CSARDSRVGTGELFF.

This clonotype showed up many times. The rearrangement joins TRBV2 to TRBJ2-1; D not certain. The ends were cut back, 1 base at V and 0 bases at J, with 10 bases in the middle. This CDR3 comprises 16 residues. Germline values: CDR1 SNHLY, CDR2 FYNNEI. The CDR3 DNA reads TGTGCCAGCAGTGAAGAAGTCACACTCTCCTACAATGAGCAGTTCTTC. Protein product: CASSEEVTLSYNEQFF.

This clonotype was observed at least ten times. V usage is TRBV6-5 and J usage is TRBJ1-2, with 9 positions matching TRBD1. The CDR3 spans 15 residues. Germline CDR1 and CDR2: MNHEY and SVGAGI. V lost 2 bases, J lost 6 bases, and 7 bases stayed unmatched. Here the CDR3 reads CASSYPDRGGDGYTF. The CDR3 nucleotides are TGTGCCAGCAGTTACCCGGACAGGGGAGGGGATGGCTACACCTTC.

As for this clonotype: This may be a read error: a much more frequent sequence differs by one nucleotide. The CDR3: CASRTGLNAEAFF. The CDR3 region has the DNA TGTGCCAGCAGGACAGGGTTGAACGCTGAAGCTTTCTTT. The rearrangement links TRBV7-9 to TRBJ1-1; 7 nucleotides line up with TRBD1. Germline V CDR1 and CDR2: SEHNR, FQNEAQ (reference sequence). This CDR3 contains 13 residues.

This clonotype was found many times. CDR3 in DNA: TGTGCCAGCAGTTTGGGGGGGACCCAGTACTTC. Translated: CASSLGGTQYF. V and J are TRBV27 and TRBJ2-5; D perhaps matches TRBD2 (6 bases). CDR3 length: 11 residues. Per germline, CDR1 MNHEY and CDR2 SMNVEV (reference sequence). V was clipped by 3 bases and J by 7 bases, with 6 bases between them.

This clonotype has at least ten counts. This rearrangement joins TRBV5-4 to TRBJ1-1, with 8 bases that match TRBD1. Germline V gene sequence: CDR1 SGHNT, CDR2 YYREEE (reference sequence). V trimming: 0 bases; J trimming: 11 bases; junction bases outside the gene matches: 6. The CDR3 is 13 residues long. CDR3 amino acids: CASSLGQGREAFF. CDR3 DNA: TGTGCCAGCAGCTTGGGACAGGGGAGGGAGGCTTTCTTT.

The chain employs TRBV4-2 and TRBJ2-7; 8 positions match TRBD1. CDR3 length: 16 residues. Germline-derived CDR1 and CDR2 are LGHNA and YNFKEQ. The ends lost 1 base at V and 1 base at J; junction bases unmatched: 6. The CDR3: CASSQGTGGRSYEQYF. The CDR3 DNA reads TGTGCCAGCAGCCAAGGAACAGGGGGTCGTTCCTACGAGCAGTACTTC.

About this clonotype itself: A much larger clonotype is one base distant, so this may be a read error. The chain has TRBV10-3 and TRBJ1-5; no clear D gene. Germline V gene data show CDR1 as ENHRY and CDR2 as SYGVKD. The CDR3 covers 16 residues. The CDR3 sequence: CGISESKVGGNQPQHF. The CDR3 coding sequence is TGTGGCATCAGTGAGTCGAAAGTTGGAGGCAATCAGCCCCAGCATTTT.

The chain links TRBV9 to TRBJ2-7, with TRBD2 as a possible D gene (6 bases). Germline V gene sequence: CDR1 SGDLS, CDR2 YYNGEE. The CDR3 length is 17 residues. Trimming took 4 bases from V and 0 from J, leaving 20 bases between them. This CDR3 reads CASSPRGGGADSYEQYF. The CDR3 bases are TGTGCCAGCAGCCCCCGGGGAGGAGGGGCCGACTCCTACGAGCAGTACTTC. The full variable domain, rest sourced from reference TRBV9 and TRBJ2-7, is DSGVTQTPKHLITATGQRVTLRCSPRSGDLSVYWYQQSLDQGLQFLIQYYNGEERAKGNILERFSAQQFPDLHSELNLSSLELGDSALYFCASSPRGGGADSYEQYFGPGTRLTVT.

This chain joins TRBV7-9 and TRBJ2-3; a weak D match, TRBD1 (5 bases). V was cut by 1 base and J by 2 bases, with 10 bases left in between. Germline lookup yields CDR1 SEHNR and CDR2 FQNEAQ (reference sequence). The CDR3 sequence is 15 residues long. The CDR3 DNA follows: TGTGCCAGCAGCTTAGGACAGACGTTCACAGATACGCAGTATTTT. This gives the protein CASSLGQTFTDTQYF.

This chain joins TRBV5-1 and TRBJ2-5; TRBD1 aligns across 7 bases. Germline trimming cut 3 bases from V and 4 bases from J; bases unmatched to any gene: 12. Germline V lookup: CDR1 SGHRS, CDR2 YFSETQ. The CDR3 has 16 residues. The CDR3 DNA sequence: TGCGCCAGCAGCTCCCGGCCCGGACAGGTCGTAGAGACCCAGTACTTC. Its translation is CASSSRPGQVVETQYF.

As concerns this clonotype: Possible read error: a much larger clone is one base away. The chain combines TRBV2 with TRBJ2-1; 8 bases fit TRBD1. The CDR3 totals 14 residues. The germline V gene encodes CDR1 SNHLY and CDR2 FYNNEI. Here the CDR3 reads CASSGRTGNNGQFF. CDR3 nucleotide sequence: TGTGCCAGCAGTGGAAGGACAGGGAACAATGGGCAGTTCTTC.

This clonotype showed up many times. The gene calls are TRBV6-1 and TRBJ2-1; unclear D gene. V dropped 3 bases and J dropped 14 bases, with 17 bases sitting between them. This CDR3 region has 13 residues. In germline, CDR1 is MNHNS, CDR2 SASEGT. CDR3 residues: CASSDNLGLHEFF. CDR3 nucleotides: TGTGCCAGCAGTGACAATCTAGGGCTTCACGAGTTCTTC.

Ten or more counts support this clonotype. CDR3 loop: CSGRVVNTEAFF. The CDR3 DNA follows: TGCAGCGGACGGGTTGTGAACACTGAAGCTTTCTTT. V and J are TRBV29-1 and TRBJ1-1; no clear D. V lost 7 bases and J lost 0, with 9 bases in between. The CDR3 spans 12 residues. Germline loops: CDR1 SQVTM, CDR2 ANQGSEA.

This clonotype appeared many times. The CDR3 region has the DNA TGTGCCAGCAGCTTGGACAGGGGAACTGGAAACACCATATATTTT. Protein sequence: CASSLDRGTGNTIYF. The gene calls are TRBV7-9 and TRBJ1-3; the match to TRBD1 covers 9 bases. Germline V gives CDR1 SEHNR, CDR2 FQNEAQ (reference sequence). This CDR3 comprises 15 residues. Unmatched junction bases numbered 2, after V lost 3 bases and J lost 2 bases. Using reference TRBV7-9 and TRBJ1-3 for the parts outside the CDR3, the full variable domain is DTGVSQNPRHKITKRGQNVTFRCDPISEHNRLYWYRQTLGQGPEFLTYFQNEAQLEKSRLLSDRFSAERPKGSFSTLEIQRTEQGDSAMYLCASSLDRGTGNTIYFGEGSWLTVV.

V and J are TRBV12-3 or TRBV12-4 and TRBJ1-5; D might be TRBD1 (6 bases). The CDR3 is 15 residues long. Between the trimmed V and J ends, which lost 6 bases and 2 bases, there was a span of 14 bases. CDR3 sequence: CASSARGSGNQPQHF. The CDR3 nucleotides are TGTGCCAGCAGCGCCAGGGGTTCGGGCAATCAGCCCCAGCATTTT.

As concerns this clonotype: Since a much larger clone is just one base distant, this may be a read error. The chain couples TRBV20-1 to TRBJ1-5, with unresolved D. Germline assignment: CDR1 DFQATT and CDR2 SNEGSKA (reference sequence). Trimming stripped 5 bases from V and 0 bases from J, with 20 bases between. The CDR3 extends over 17 amino acids. DNA for the CDR3: TGCAGTGCTTTCCGCTTGGGGTTGGATGATAGCAATCAGCCCCAGCATTTT. This translates into CSAFRLGLDDSNQPQHF.

The table lists this clonotype with many counts. The rearrangement links TRBV7-3 to TRBJ2-1; TRBD2 matches 9 bases. CDR1 and CDR2 (germline): SGHTA, FQGTGA. V lost 4 bases to trimming and J lost 6 bases; unmatched junction nucleotides: 7. This CDR3 is 15 amino acids long. The CDR3 protein is CASSSAGGPGNEQFF. CDR3 DNA: TGTGCCAGCAGCTCGGCGGGAGGGCCGGGCAATGAGCAGTTCTTC.

Ten or more counts support this clonotype. V is TRBV4-1 and J is TRBJ1-3, with D possibly being TRBD1 (5 bases). V was cut by 3 bases and J by 4 bases, with 16 bases left in between. CDR1 and CDR2 from the germline V gene are MGHRA and YSYEKL. CDR3 length: 16 residues. The DNA of the CDR3 is TGCGCCAGCAGCCACAGAGCTCAGGGATCCGGAAACACCATATATTTT. This codes for CASSHRAQGSGNTIYF.

Turning to this clonotype: The CDR3 does not close with the conserved phenylalanine or tryptophan, likely indicating a read error. V and J are TRBV11-3 and TRBJ1-1, with 9 bases aligning to TRBD1. With V trimmed by 3 bases and J by 1 base, 15 bases remained unmatched. The CDR3 runs to 19 residues. CDR1 is SGHNT and CDR2 is YENEEA in the germline V gene. The CDR3 DNA reads TGTGCCAGCAGCTTCCCAGCGACAGGGGGGAGGCTAAGGAACACTGAAGCTTTCCTT. Translated, it gives CASSFPATGGRLRNTEAFL.

Ten or more counts support this clonotype. This chain links TRBV28 with TRBJ1-2; the D gene is possibly TRBD1 (5 bases). CDR1 is MDHEN and CDR2 is SYDVKM in the germline V gene. V shed 6 bases and J shed 2 bases, with 10 bases lying between them. The CDR3 extends over 13 amino acids. CDR3: CASSPGGNYGYTF. The CDR3, as DNA: TGTGCCAGCAGCCCCGGGGGGAACTATGGCTACACCTTC.

The sample holds many counts of this clonotype. The rearrangement uses TRBV27 and TRBJ2-7, with D possibly being TRBD1 (6 bases). This CDR3 has 14 residues. Trimming stripped 2 bases from V and 6 bases from J, with 14 bases between. In germline, CDR1 is MNHEY, CDR2 SMNVEV (reference sequence). The CDR3 coding sequence is TGTGCCAGCAGTTTAACTGCCTTAGGGGGCGAGCAGTACTTC. Protein product: CASSLTALGGEQYF.

In regard to this clonotype: No conserved phenylalanine or tryptophan is present at the end of the CDR3, so a read error is the likely explanation. The chain recombines TRBV7-7 with TRBJ1-1; D gene uncertain. This CDR3 contains 17 residues. The V gene's germline CDR1 is SSHAT and CDR2 FNYEAQ (reference sequence). DNA for the CDR3: TGTGCCAGCAGCTTAAATCACGGCTTCGCTAATTGCACTGCAGCTTTCTGT. Amino acids: CASSLNHGFANCTAAFC.

The table lists this clonotype with many counts. The V and J genes are TRBV2 and TRBJ1-1; D is unresolved. Germline CDR1 SNHLY, CDR2 FYNNEI. CDR3 size: 14 residues. V lost 3 bases to trimming and J lost 2 bases, with 10 bases between them. The CDR3 region is CASSDYGGNTEAFF. The CDR3, as DNA: TGTGCCAGCAGTGATTACGGTGGAAACACTGAAGCTTTCTTT.

Many counts were recorded for this clonotype. V is TRBV5-6 and J is TRBJ1-1; perhaps TRBD1 as D (5 bases). This CDR3 region has 14 residues. The V gene's germline CDR1 is SGHDT and CDR2 YYEEEE. V was clipped by 7 bases and J by 1 base, with 14 bases between them. CDR3 nucleotide sequence: TGTGCCAGCGGACTAGGACACCCGAACACTGAAGCTTTCTTT. Its protein product is CASGLGHPNTEAFF. Drawing the rest from reference TRBV5-6 and TRBJ1-1, the complete variable domain is DAGVTQSPTHLIKTRGQQVTLRCSPKSGHDTVSWYQQALGQGPQFIFQYYEEEERQRGNFPDRFSGHQFPNYSSELNVNALLLGDSALYLCASGLGHPNTEAFFGQGTRLTVV.

The gene calls are TRBV19 and TRBJ1-5; 8 nucleotides line up with TRBD1. The CDR3 runs to 15 residues. The junction had 7 bases not matched to a gene; V was cut back by 9 bases and J by 0 bases. Per germline, CDR1 LNHDA and CDR2 SQIVND (reference sequence). The CDR3: CARVTGAYSNQPQHF. The CDR3 DNA follows: TGTGCCAGAGTGACAGGGGCTTATAGCAATCAGCCCCAGCATTTT.

This clonotype was observed at least ten times. The chain uses TRBV6-5 and TRBJ2-2, with D perhaps TRBD1 (6 bases). Trimming left V 0 bases short and J 1 base short, with 9 bases between. The V gene's germline CDR1 is MNHEY and CDR2 SVGAGI. The CDR3 loop spans 16 amino acids. CDR3 amino acids: CASSYSKTGNTGELFF. CDR3 sequence (DNA): TGTGCCAGCAGTTACTCGAAGACAGGGAACACCGGGGAGCTGTTTTTT.

This clonotype was detected many times. The chain joins TRBV20-1 to TRBJ1-1, with D possibly matching TRBD1 (5 bases). Germline V gene sequence: CDR1 DFQATT, CDR2 SNEGSKA (reference sequence). Trimming cost V 1 base and J 1 base, with 16 bases left between them. The CDR3 is 16 residues long. The CDR3 here is CSARAGQVEGNTEAFF. The CDR3 coding sequence is TGCAGTGCTAGAGCGGGGCAGGTAGAGGGGAACACTGAAGCTTTCTTT.

This clonotype was counted many times. The chain is built from TRBV7-2 and TRBJ2-1; no reliable D call. The CDR3 spans 11 residues. V shed 1 base and J shed 15 bases, with 10 bases lying between them. Looked up from germline, CDR1 is SGHTA and CDR2 is FQGNSA. CDR3 in DNA: TGTGCCAGCAGCTTAGGGCCGCTCAGGTTCTTC. Its translation is CASSLGPLRFF.